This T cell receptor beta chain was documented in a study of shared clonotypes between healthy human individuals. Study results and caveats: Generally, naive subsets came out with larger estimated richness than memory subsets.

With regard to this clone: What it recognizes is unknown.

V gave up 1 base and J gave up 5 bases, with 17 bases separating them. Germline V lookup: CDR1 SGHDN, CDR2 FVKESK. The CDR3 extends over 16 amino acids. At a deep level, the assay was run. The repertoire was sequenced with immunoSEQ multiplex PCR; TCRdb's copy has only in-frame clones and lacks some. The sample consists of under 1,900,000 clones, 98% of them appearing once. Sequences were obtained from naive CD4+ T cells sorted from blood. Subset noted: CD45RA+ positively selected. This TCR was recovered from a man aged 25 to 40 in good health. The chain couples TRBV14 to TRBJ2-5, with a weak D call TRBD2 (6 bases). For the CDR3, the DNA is TGTGCCAGCAGCCAAGCCTGGGGGGAAAAAACGGAGACCCAGTACTTC. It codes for CASSQAWGEKTETQYF.